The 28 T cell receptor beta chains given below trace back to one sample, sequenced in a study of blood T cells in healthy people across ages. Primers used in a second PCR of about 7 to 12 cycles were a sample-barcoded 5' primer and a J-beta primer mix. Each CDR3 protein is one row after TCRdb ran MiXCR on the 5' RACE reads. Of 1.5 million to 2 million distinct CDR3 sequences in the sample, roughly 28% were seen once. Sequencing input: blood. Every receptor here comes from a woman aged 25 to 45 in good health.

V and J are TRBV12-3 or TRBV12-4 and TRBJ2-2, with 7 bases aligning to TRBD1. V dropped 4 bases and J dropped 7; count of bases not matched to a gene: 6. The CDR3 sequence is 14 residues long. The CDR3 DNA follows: TGTGCCAGCAGTTCGGACAGGCCAAACGGGGAGCTGTTTTTT. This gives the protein CASSSDRPNGELFF.

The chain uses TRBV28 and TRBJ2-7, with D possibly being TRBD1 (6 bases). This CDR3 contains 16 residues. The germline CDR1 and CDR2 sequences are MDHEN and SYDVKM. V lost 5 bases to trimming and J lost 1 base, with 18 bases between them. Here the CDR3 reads CASSHIWGQRSYEQYF. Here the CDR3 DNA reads TGTGCCAGCAGTCATATCTGGGGGCAGCGATCCTACGAGCAGTACTTC.

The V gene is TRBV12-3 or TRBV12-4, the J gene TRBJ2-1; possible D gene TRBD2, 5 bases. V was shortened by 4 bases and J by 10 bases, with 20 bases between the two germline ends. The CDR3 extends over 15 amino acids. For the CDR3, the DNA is TGTGCCAGCAGTTACGGAGAGGGCGTTCTCTGGGAGCAGTTCTTC. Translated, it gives CASSYGEGVLWEQFF.

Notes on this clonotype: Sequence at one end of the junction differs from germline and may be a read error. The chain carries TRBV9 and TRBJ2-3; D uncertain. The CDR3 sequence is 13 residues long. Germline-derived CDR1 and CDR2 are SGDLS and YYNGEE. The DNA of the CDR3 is TGTACCAGCAGCGTAGGCGAAACAGATACGCAGTATTTT. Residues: CTSSVGETDTQYF.

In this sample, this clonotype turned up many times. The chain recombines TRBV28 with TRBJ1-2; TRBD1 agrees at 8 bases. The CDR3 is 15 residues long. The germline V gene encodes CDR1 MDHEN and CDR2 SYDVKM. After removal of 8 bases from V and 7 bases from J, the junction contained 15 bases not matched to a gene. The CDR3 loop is CASRGGGAGGSGYTF. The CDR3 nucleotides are TGTGCCAGCCGAGGAGGAGGGGCAGGGGGCTCTGGCTACACCTTC.

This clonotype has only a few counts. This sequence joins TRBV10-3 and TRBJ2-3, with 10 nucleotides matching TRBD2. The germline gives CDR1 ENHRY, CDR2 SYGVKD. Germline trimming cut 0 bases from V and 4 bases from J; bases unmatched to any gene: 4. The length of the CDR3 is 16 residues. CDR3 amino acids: CAISESPSGSADTQYF. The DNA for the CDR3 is TGTGCCATCAGTGAGTCGCCTAGCGGGAGTGCAGATACGCAGTATTTT.

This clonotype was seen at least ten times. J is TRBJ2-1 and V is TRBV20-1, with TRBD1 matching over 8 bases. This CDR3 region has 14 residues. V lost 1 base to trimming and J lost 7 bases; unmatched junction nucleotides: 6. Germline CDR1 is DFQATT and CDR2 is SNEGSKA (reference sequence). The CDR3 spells CSARGQGAWNEQFF. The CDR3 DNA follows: TGCAGTGCTAGAGGGCAGGGGGCTTGGAATGAGCAGTTCTTC.

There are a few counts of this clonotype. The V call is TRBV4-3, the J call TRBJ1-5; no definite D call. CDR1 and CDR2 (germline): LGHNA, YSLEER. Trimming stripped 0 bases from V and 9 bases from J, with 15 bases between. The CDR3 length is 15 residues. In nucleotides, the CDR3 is TGCGCCAGCAGCCAAGACTCCACCGTAGTAGGGCCCCAGCATTTT. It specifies CASSQDSTVVGPQHF.

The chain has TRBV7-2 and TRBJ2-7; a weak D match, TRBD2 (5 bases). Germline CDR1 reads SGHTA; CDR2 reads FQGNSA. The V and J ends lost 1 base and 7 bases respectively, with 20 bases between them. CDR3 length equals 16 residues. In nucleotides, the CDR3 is TGTGCCAGCAGCTTAGAGGGTAGAAGCGGTCCTAGGGAGCAGTACTTC. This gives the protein CASSLEGRSGPREQYF.

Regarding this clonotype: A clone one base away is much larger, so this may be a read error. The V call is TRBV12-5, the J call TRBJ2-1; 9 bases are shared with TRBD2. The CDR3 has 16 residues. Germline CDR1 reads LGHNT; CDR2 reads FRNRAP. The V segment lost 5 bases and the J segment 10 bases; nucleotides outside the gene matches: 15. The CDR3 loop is CASGPATSGLMFEQFF. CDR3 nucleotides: TGTGCTAGTGGTCCAGCCACTAGCGGGTTAATGTTCGAGCAGTTCTTC.

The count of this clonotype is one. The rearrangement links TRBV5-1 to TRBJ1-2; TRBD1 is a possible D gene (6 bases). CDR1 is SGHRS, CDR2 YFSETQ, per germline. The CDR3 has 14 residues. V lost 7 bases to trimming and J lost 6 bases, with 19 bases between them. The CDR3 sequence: CASSDRPRVDGYTF. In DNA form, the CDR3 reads TGCGCCAGCTCCGACAGGCCCCGGGTGGATGGCTACACCTTC.

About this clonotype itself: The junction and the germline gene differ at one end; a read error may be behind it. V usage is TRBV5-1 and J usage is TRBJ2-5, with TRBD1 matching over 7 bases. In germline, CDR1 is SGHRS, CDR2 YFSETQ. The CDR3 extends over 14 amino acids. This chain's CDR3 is CASSIGQGVETRYF. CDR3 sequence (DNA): TGCGCCAGCAGCATCGGGCAGGGGGTAGAGACCCGGTACTTC.

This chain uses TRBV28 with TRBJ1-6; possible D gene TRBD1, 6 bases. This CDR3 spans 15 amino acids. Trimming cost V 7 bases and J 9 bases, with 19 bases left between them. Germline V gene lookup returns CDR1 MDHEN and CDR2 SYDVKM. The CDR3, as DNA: TGTGCCAGCATCGGGGGCGCCGTAAAGGCTTCACCCCTCCACTTT. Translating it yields CASIGGAVKASPLHF.

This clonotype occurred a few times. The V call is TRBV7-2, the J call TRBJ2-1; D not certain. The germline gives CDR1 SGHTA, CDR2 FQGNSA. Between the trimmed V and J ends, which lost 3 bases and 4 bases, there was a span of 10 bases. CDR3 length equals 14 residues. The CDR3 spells CASSFIAQYNEQFF. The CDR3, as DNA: TGTGCCAGCAGCTTCATTGCACAATACAATGAGCAGTTCTTC.

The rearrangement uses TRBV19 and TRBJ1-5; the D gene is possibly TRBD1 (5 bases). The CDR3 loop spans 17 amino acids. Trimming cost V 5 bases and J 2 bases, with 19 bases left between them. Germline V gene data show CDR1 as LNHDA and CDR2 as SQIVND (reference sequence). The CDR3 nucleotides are TGTGCCAGTAGTTCCCGTGGAGGACAAGCGGGCAATCAGCCCCAGCATTTT. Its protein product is CASSSRGGQAGNQPQHF.

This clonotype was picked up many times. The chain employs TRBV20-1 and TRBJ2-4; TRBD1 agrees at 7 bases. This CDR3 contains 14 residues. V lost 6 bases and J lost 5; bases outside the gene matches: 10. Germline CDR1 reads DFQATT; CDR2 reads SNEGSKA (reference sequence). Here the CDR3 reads CSAAGQEGQNIQYF. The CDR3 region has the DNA TGCAGTGCGGCCGGACAGGAAGGGCAAAACATTCAGTACTTC.

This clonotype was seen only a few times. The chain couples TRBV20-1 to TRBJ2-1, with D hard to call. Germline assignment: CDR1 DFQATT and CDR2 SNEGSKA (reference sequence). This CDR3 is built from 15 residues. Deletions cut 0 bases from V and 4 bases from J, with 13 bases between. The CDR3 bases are TGCAGTGCTAGAGACCCCTCCCTTTTTTACAATGAGCAGTTCTTC. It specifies CSARDPSLFYNEQFF.

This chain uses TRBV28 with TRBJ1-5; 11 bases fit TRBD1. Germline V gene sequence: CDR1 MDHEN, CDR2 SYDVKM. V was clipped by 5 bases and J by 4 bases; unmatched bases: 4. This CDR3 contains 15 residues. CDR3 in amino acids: CASSQGTGGNQPQHF. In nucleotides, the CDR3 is TGTGCCAGCAGTCAAGGGACAGGGGGGAATCAGCCCCAGCATTTT. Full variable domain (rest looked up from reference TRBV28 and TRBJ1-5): DVKVTQSSRYLVKRTGEKVFLECVQDMDHENMFWYRQDPGLGLRLIYFSYDVKMKEKGDIPEGYSVSREKKERFSLILESASTNQTSMYLCASSQGTGGNQPQHFGDGTRLSIL.

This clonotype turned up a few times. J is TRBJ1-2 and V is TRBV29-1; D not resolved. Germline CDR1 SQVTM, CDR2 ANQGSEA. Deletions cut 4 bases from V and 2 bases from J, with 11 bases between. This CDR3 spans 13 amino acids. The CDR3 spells CSVAPGRNYGYTF. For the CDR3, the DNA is TGCAGCGTTGCCCCCGGGAGGAACTATGGCTACACCTTC.

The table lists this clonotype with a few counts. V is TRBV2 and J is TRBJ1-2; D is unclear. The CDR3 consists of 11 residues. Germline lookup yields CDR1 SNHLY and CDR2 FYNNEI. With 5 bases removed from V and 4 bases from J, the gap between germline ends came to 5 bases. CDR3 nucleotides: TGTGCCAGCAGTATAATCTATGGCTACACCTTC. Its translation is CASSIIYGYTF. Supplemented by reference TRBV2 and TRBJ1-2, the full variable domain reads EPEVTQTPSHQVTQMGQEVILRCVPISNHLYFYWYRQILGQKVEFLVSFYNNEISEKSEIFDDQFSVERPDGSNFTLKIRSTKLEDSAMYFCASSIIYGYTFGSGTRLTVV.

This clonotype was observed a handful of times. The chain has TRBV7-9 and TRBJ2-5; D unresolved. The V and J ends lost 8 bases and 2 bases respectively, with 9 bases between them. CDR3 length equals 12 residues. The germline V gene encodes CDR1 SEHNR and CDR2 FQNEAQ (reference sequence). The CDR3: CASGAIQETQYF. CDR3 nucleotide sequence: TGTGCCAGCGGCGCGATACAAGAGACCCAGTACTTC.

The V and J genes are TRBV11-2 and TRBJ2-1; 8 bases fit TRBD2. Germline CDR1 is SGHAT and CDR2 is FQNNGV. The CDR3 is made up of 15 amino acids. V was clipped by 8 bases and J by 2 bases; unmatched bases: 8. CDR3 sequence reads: CASRIQAGAYNEQFF. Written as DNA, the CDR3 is TGTGCCAGCCGAATCCAAGCGGGAGCCTACAATGAGCAGTTCTTC.

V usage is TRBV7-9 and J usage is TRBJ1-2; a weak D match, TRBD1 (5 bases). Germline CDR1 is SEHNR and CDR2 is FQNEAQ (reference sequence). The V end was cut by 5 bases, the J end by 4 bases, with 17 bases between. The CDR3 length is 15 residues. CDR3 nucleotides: TGTGCCAGCAGCCCCAGCCTGACAGATGGCTATGGCTACACCTTC. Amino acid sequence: CASSPSLTDGYGYTF.

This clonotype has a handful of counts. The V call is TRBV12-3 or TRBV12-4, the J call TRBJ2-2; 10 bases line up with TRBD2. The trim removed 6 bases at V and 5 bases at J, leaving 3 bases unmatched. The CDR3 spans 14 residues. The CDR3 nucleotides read TGTGCCAGCAGGCTAGCGGGAGCTACCGGGGAGCTGTTTTTT. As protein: CASRLAGATGELFF.

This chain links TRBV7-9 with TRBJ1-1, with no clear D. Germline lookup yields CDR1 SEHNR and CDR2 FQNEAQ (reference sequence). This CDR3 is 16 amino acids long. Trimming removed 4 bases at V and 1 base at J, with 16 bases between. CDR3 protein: CASSSLGSRANTEAFF. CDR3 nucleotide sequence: TGTGCCAGCAGCTCGCTAGGCAGCCGGGCGAACACTGAAGCTTTCTTT.

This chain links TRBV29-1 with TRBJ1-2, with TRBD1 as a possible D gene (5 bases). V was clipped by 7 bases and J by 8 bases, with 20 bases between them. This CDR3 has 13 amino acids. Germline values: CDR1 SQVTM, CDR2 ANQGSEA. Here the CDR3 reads CSARSIGRGGYTF. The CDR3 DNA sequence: TGCAGCGCGCGTTCCATAGGGCGGGGCGGCTACACCTTC.

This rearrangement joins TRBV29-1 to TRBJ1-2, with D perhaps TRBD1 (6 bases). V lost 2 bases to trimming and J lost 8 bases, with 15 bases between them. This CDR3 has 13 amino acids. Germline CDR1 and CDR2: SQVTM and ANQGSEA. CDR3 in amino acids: CSVESIRGRGYTF. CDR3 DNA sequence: TGCAGCGTTGAATCCATCAGGGGCAGGGGCTACACCTTC.

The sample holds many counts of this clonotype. The CDR3 nucleotides read TGTGCCAGCAGCTCGACTAGCGGGGGGAGATACGAGCAGTACTTC. It yields the protein CASSSTSGGRYEQYF. The chain has TRBV7-2 and TRBJ2-7; 13 positions agree with TRBD2. The CDR3 is 15 residues long. Trimming at V came to 4 bases and at J to 4 bases, leaving 4 bases not matched to a gene. Germline lookup yields CDR1 SGHTA and CDR2 FQGNSA.